This TCR beta chain was sequenced in a study of blood T cell repertoires in COVID-19. Produced via immunoSEQ multiplex PCR; TCRdb's table is partial and in-frame only. The sample lists 110,000 or so clones, 80% to 90% occurring once. The receptor comes from a man between 65 and 85 years old who had recovered from COVID-19. Input material: peripheral blood.

The CDR3 loop reads CASSYSGGVANYGYTF. CDR3 nucleotide sequence: TGTGCCAGCAGTTACTCGGGAGGGGTTGCTAACTATGGCTACACCTTC. The chain links TRBV6-5 to TRBJ1-2; the D gene is possibly TRBD1 (5 bases). V was cut by 0 bases and J by 0 bases, with 11 bases left in between. The germline CDR1 and CDR2 sequences are MNHEY and SVGAGI. CDR3 length: 16 residues.